This entry features one T cell receptor beta chain sequence. Measured with immunoSEQ multiplex PCR; TCRdb has only the in-frame clones, and not every one. The sample gives over 400,000 clones, 70% to 90% of which show up once; roughly 8.5% is in the top ten. This specimen comes from a study of blood T cell repertoires in COVID-19. The junction had 5 bases not matched to a gene; V was cut back by 6 bases and J by 7 bases. Germline V lookup: CDR1 MGHDK, CDR2 SYGVNS. This CDR3 region has 14 residues. Sequencing was carried out using PBMCs or T cells enriched from blood (not recorded which). The sequence derives from an older woman who had recovered from COVID-19. This sequence joins TRBV25-1 and TRBJ2-1; TRBD1 matches at 11 bases. The CDR3 spells CASSRDRGFNEQFF. The CDR3, as DNA: TGTGCCAGCAGCCGGGACAGGGGGTTTAATGAGCAGTTCTTC.